The 15 T cell receptor beta chains given below trace back to one sample, sequenced in a study of vaccination and CD4 T cells after COVID-19 (dated by TCRdb to between 2022 and 2023). Antigen specificity for these receptors is unknown. The meaning of the sample's treatment or condition label: roughly 10-day PBMC culture with coronavirus spike peptide pools or control peptides (ViraFEST assay). Library method: PCR. Sequenced on an Illumina iSeq 100. DNA from cultured CD4+ T cells underwent TCR sequencing with the Oncomine TCR Beta short-read assay at the Johns Hopkins FTIC core. TCRdb reprocessed the public reads (quality trimming at Q25 with fastp, clone calling with MiXCR) and kept in-frame beta chains. All rows with the same CDR3 protein become a single entry with the most common DNA and genes. The table for this sample lists about 25,000 distinct CDR3 sequences; approximately 49% of them were counted only once. The ten top clones hold approximately 6.1% of the sample.

Sample: CD4+ T cells from blood, cultured in vitro. The receptor source for this set is a human donor who had recovered from COVID-19.

This clonotype was picked up a small number of times. This sequence joins TRBV6-1 and TRBJ1-2; D uncertain. Trimming stripped 11 bases from V and 4 bases from J, with 17 bases between. This CDR3 comprises 13 residues. Looked up from germline, CDR1 is MNHNS and CDR2 is SASEGT. CDR3 amino acids: CAAWRSGLYGYTF. As DNA, the CDR3 is TGTGCCGCGTGGCGATCGGGCCTCTATGGCTACACCTTC.

V usage is TRBV21-1 and J usage is TRBJ1-5. TRBV21-1 is a pseudogene. This CDR3 is built from 14 residues. The CDR3 is CATYWRVSNQPQHF. The CDR3 nucleotides are TGTGCCACCTACTGGAGGGTCAGCAATCAGCCCCAGCATTTT.

The V and J genes are TRBV27 and TRBJ2-1, with 9 bases fitting TRBD2. The CDR3 has 15 amino acids. The junction had 12 bases not matched to a gene; V was cut back by 6 bases and J by 9 bases. The germline CDR1 and CDR2 sequences are MNHEY and SMNVEV (reference sequence). DNA for the CDR3: TGTGCCAGCAGCGGAATAGCGGGAGTTGGCGGTGAGCAGTTCTTC. It translates to CASSGIAGVGGEQFF.

The J gene is TRBJ2-3, the V gene TRBV24-1; D gene uncertain. The V gene lost 3 bases and the J gene lost 0 bases, with 12 bases spanning the gap. CDR1 and CDR2 (germline): KGHDR, SFDVKD. The CDR3 totals 16 residues. CDR3 DNA sequence: TGTGCCACCAGTGATCTCGACACCGCTAGCACAGATACGCAGTATTTT. It codes for CATSDLDTASTDTQYF.

This clonotype is medium-sized by share. This chain uses TRBV18 with TRBJ2-2; TRBD1 agrees at 9 bases. After removal of 3 bases from V and 4 bases from J, the junction contained 6 bases not matched to a gene. The CDR3 sequence is 16 residues long. In germline, CDR1 is KGHSH, CDR2 LQKENI. The CDR3 reads CASSPMDRGSTGELFF. As DNA, the CDR3 is TGTGCCAGCTCACCCATGGACAGGGGAAGCACCGGGGAGCTGTTTTTT.

V usage is TRBV7-3 and J usage is TRBJ1-1; 8 bases are shared with TRBD1. The CDR3 is made up of 15 amino acids. V trimming: 2 bases; J trimming: 5 bases; junction bases outside the gene matches: 7. Germline V lookup: CDR1 SGHTA, CDR2 FQGTGA. The CDR3 sequence is CASSLSDRGKTEAFF. The CDR3 bases are TGTGCCAGCAGCTTATCTGACAGGGGAAAGACTGAAGCTTTCTTT.

The table lists this clonotype with a few counts. V and J are TRBV12-3 or TRBV12-4 and TRBJ1-2; D possibly corresponds to TRBD1 (5 bases). V was pared by 5 bases and J by 5 bases, with 12 bases between. CDR3 length: 13 residues. The CDR3 DNA is TGTGCCAGCAGTATTGGCGGGGGTTATGGCTACACCTTC. Translating gives CASSIGGGYGYTF.

The gene calls are TRBV29-1 and TRBJ1-2; D is ambiguous. CDR1 and CDR2 (germline): SQVTM, ANQGSEA. There are 14 residues in the CDR3. Trimming removed 4 bases at V and 10 bases at J, with 22 bases between. CDR3 in amino acids: CSVGAADPRAYYTF. Here the CDR3 DNA reads TGCAGCGTTGGGGCAGCGGACCCTAGGGCATACTACACCTTC.

The chain is built from TRBV20-1 and TRBJ1-2, with D unclear. V was pared by 3 bases and J by 6 bases, with 11 bases between. Germline V CDR1 and CDR2: DFQATT, SNEGSKA (reference sequence). The CDR3 has 12 amino acids. In nucleotides, the CDR3 is TGCAGTGCTAGTTCCGGGGTGGATGGCTACACCTTC. It is translated as CSASSGVDGYTF.

The chain couples TRBV20-1 to TRBJ2-3; D is unresolved. The V end was cut by 6 bases, the J end by 1 base, with 11 bases between. The CDR3 has 13 amino acids. Germline values: CDR1 DFQATT, CDR2 SNEGSKA (reference sequence). CDR3 in amino acids: CSAPLGGTDTQYF. The CDR3 nucleotides read TGCAGTGCCCCCCTCGGAGGCACAGATACGCAGTATTTT.

V gene TRBV11-3 combines with J gene TRBJ2-1; 11 bases line up with TRBD2. After removal of 6 bases from V and 6 bases from J, the junction contained 7 bases not matched to a gene. The CDR3 is 15 amino acids. The germline gives CDR1 SGHNT, CDR2 YENEEA. The CDR3: CASSQGLADFNEQFF. The CDR3 DNA reads as TGTGCCAGCAGTCAGGGACTAGCGGACTTCAATGAGCAGTTCTTC.

The chain couples TRBV18 to TRBJ2-7; the match to TRBD2 covers 12 bases. The V gene's germline CDR1 is KGHSH and CDR2 LQKENI. V was pared by 3 bases and J by 3 bases, with 3 bases of the junction left unmatched. The CDR3 contains 15 residues. The CDR3 coding sequence is TGTGCCAGCTCACCCACTAGCGGGAGGTTCTACGAGCAGTACTTC. Residues: CASSPTSGRFYEQYF.

This clonotype was detected only a few times. V usage is TRBV20-1 and J usage is TRBJ2-3, with D possibly TRBD1 on 6 matching bases. Between the trimmed V and J ends, which lost 5 bases and 8 bases, there was a span of 17 bases. The CDR3 is 13 residues long. Germline loops: CDR1 DFQATT, CDR2 SNEGSKA (reference sequence). This CDR3 reads CSAQIFRGGTQYF. CDR3 nucleotides: TGCAGTGCTCAAATTTTCAGGGGTGGTACGCAGTATTTT.

This clonotype has only a few counts. V and J are TRBV7-8 and TRBJ2-5; D is possibly TRBD2 (5 bases). This CDR3 has 13 residues. Germline loops: CDR1 SGHVS, CDR2 FQNEAQ. The V gene lost 1 base and the J gene lost 5 bases, with 8 bases spanning the gap. CDR3 coding DNA: TGTGCCAGCAGCTTAGATACGGGGGAGACCCAGTACTTC. The encoded protein is CASSLDTGETQYF. The entire variable domain, with the rest obtained from reference TRBV7-8 and TRBJ2-5, is as follows: GAGVSQSPRYKVAKRGQDVALRCDPISGHVSLFWYQQALGQGPEFLTYFQNEAQLDKSGLPSDRFFAERPEGSVSTLKIQRTQQEDSAVYLCASSLDTGETQYFGPGTRLLVL.

This sequence joins TRBV20-1 and TRBJ1-1; D perhaps matches TRBD1 (6 bases). The CDR3 consists of 14 residues. The germline V gene has CDR1 DFQATT and CDR2 SNEGSKA (reference sequence). The germline V and J ends were trimmed by 5 bases and 7 bases, with 20 bases remaining between them. This chain's CDR3 is CSAPTGGGVGEAFF. In DNA form, the CDR3 reads TGCAGTGCTCCAACTGGGGGGGGCGTAGGTGAAGCTTTCTTT.